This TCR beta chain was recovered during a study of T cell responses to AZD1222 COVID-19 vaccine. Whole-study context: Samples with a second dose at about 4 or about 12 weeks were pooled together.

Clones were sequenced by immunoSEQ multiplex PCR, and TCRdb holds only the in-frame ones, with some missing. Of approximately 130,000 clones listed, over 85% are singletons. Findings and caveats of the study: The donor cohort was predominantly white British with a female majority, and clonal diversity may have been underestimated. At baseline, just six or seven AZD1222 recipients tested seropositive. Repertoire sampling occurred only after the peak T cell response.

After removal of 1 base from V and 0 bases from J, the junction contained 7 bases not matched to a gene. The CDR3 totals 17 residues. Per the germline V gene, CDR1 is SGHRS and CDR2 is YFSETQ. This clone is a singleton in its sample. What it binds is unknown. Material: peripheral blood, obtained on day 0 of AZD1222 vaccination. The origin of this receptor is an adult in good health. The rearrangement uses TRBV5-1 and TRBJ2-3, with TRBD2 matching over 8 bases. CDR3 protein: CASSLSPSGLSTDTQYF. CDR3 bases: TGCGCCAGCAGCTTGTCCCCTAGCGGGCTTAGCACAGATACGCAGTATTTT.